This T cell receptor (beta chain) was captured in a study of control samples from healthy donors and cancer patients. Germline V lookup: CDR1 SQVTM, CDR2 ANQGSEA. The CDR3 covers 12 residues. Between the trimmed V and J ends, which lost 7 bases and 4 bases, there was a span of 13 bases. Sequenced by immunoSEQ multiplex PCR; TCRdb stores in-frame clones only, minus some. The table records around 140,000 clones, under 90% of them present only once. J is TRBJ1-1 and V is TRBV29-1, with D possibly TRBD1 on 5 matching bases. This receptor was taken from a man in his fifties with head and neck cancer. What was sequenced was PBMCs. CDR3 in amino acids: CSGITGGTEAFF. CDR3 nucleotide sequence: TGCAGCGGCATAACTGGGGGCACTGAAGCTTTCTTT.